This TCR beta chain was identified during a study of T-cell memory formation after mild COVID-19. In the study overall: The study found TCR clusters largely donor specific. Study-level results: Among CD4+ contracting clones, most were CM and EM, and CD8+ ones EMRA. Memory sampled before infection contained some responding clones, suggesting cross-reactive memory joined.

The CDR3 runs 14 residues. Trimming took 5 bases from V and 5 from J, leaving 14 bases between them. Germline loops: CDR1 SGHDN, CDR2 FVKESK. Amplification by 5'RACE using constant-segment primers produced TCR alpha and TCR beta cDNA libraries that carried sample barcodes and UMIs. TCRdb reprocessed the 5' RACE reads with MiXCR, giving one entry per CDR3 protein. The sample lists roughly 86,000 distinct CDR3 sequences, about an eighth occurring once. For this clonotype: Its antigen remains unidentified.

The sample comprised PBMCs or a T cell subset sorted from them (not recorded which). The TCR originated in an adult woman who had mild COVID-19 (a few samples of this study predate the infection). Cell type and time point are not known. The rearrangement joins TRBV14 to TRBJ2-3; D not resolved. This CDR3 reads CASSWVPTGDTQYF. The CDR3 nucleotides read TGTGCCAGCAGCTGGGTCCCAACGGGAGATACGCAGTATTTT.